This T cell receptor beta chain emerged from a study of blood T cell repertoires in COVID-19. About the study: The cDNA or gDNA used as material had been derived from T cells, B-cell-depleted T cells, or PBMCs.

In the original workflow: Quantification of nucleated cells was approximated via reference gene primer amplification. Profiling relied on immunoSEQ multiplex PCR, and the TCRdb table lists in-frame clones only, not all of them. From that table come the V and J calls and clone size; the DNA was used to work out D and trimming. This table has fewer than 200,000 clones, roughly 91% appearing once. The V gene's germline CDR1 is LNHDA and CDR2 SQIVND (reference sequence). The CDR3 covers 13 residues. V gave up 4 bases and J gave up 4 bases; unmatched junction bases: 1. The clonotype comes from a man in his fifties or sixties who had recovered from COVID-19. The chain couples TRBV19 to TRBJ2-1, with TRBD1 identical over 7 bases. The sequenced material came from peripheral blood. The CDR3 nucleotides are TGTGCCAGTAGTAAGGGGGCGTACAATGAGCAGTTCTTC. Translated, it gives CASSKGAYNEQFF.